The 16 T cell receptor beta chains in this list originate from one sample, sequenced in a study of blood T cell repertoires in COVID-19. Assay: immunoSEQ multiplex PCR; the TCRdb copy retains only in-frame clones and omits some. The sample has some 400,000 clones, 81% seen once; the top ten hold more than 1%. The sample consisted of peripheral blood. Every receptor here comes from a human donor with acute or convalescent COVID-19. The donor label of this sample is uncertain.

This clone was counted a few times. J is TRBJ1-4 and V is TRBV6-5; 7 bases fit TRBD1. V shed 6 bases and J 8 bases; nucleotides not matched to a gene: 9. Germline V gene lookup returns CDR1 MNHEY and CDR2 SVGAGI. This CDR3 has 14 amino acids. The CDR3 loop reads CASSPDRAREKLFF. The CDR3 nucleotides are TGTGCCAGCAGCCCCGACAGGGCTCGAGAAAAACTGTTTTTT.

The rearrangement uses TRBV27 and TRBJ1-5; D call uncertain. This CDR3 region has 12 residues. Per germline, CDR1 MNHEY and CDR2 SMNVEV (reference sequence). Trimming removed 4 bases from V and 2 bases from J, with 3 bases in between. For the CDR3, the DNA is TGTGCCAGCAGTTCGGGCAATCAGCCCCAGCATTTT. This codes for CASSSGNQPQHF.

This clone was seen only once. The genes are TRBV30 and TRBJ1-3; D is unresolved. Germline CDR1 reads GTSNPN; CDR2 reads SVGIG (reference sequence). This CDR3 spans 14 amino acids. Trimming took 0 bases from V and 0 from J, leaving 6 bases between them. CDR3 in amino acids: CAWSVSHSGNTIYF. DNA for the CDR3: TGTGCCTGGAGTGTGAGTCACTCTGGAAACACCATATATTTT.

Turning to this clone: This sample also contains other DNA sequences that code for the same CDR3. The chain couples TRBV3-1 (or the pseudogene TRBV3-2) to TRBJ1-1, with unresolved D. V was trimmed by 4 bases and J by 1 base, leaving 7 bases between them. The CDR3 has 13 amino acids. Germline loops: CDR1 LGHDT, CDR2 YNNKEL (reference sequence). The CDR3 region is CASSPRQNTEAFF. CDR3 nucleotides: TGTGCCAGCAGCCCCCGACAGAACACTGAAGCTTTCTTT.

CDR3 amino acids: CASKPQGARNSPLHF. The CDR3 coding sequence is TGTGCCAGCAAACCACAGGGGGCGAGGAATTCACCCCTCCACTTT. This chain links TRBV6-5 with TRBJ1-6; 9 bases agree with TRBD1. CDR3 size: 15 residues. Germline V gene data show CDR1 as MNHEY and CDR2 as SVGAGI. V shed 7 bases and J 7 bases; nucleotides not matched to a gene: 8.

The chain combines TRBV5-4 with TRBJ2-1; 10 positions agree with TRBD2. The CDR3 sequence is 16 residues long. Germline V gene lookup returns CDR1 SGHNT and CDR2 YYREEE (reference sequence). Unmatched junction bases numbered 3, after V lost 3 bases and J lost 0 bases. CDR3 protein: CASSSGLAVSYNEQFF. CDR3 in DNA: TGTGCCAGCAGCTCAGGACTAGCGGTCTCCTACAATGAGCAGTTCTTC. Complete variable domain (other parts from reference TRBV5-4 and TRBJ2-1): ETGVTQSPTHLIKTRGQQVTLRCSSQSGHNTVSWYQQALGQGPQFIFQYYREEENGRGNFPPRFSGLQFPNYSSELNVNALELDDSALYLCASSSGLAVSYNEQFFGPGTRLTVL.

The V call is TRBV7-8, the J call TRBJ1-1, with a tentative D call TRBD1 (5 bases). The CDR3 length is 15 residues. Trimming took 0 bases from V and 1 from J, leaving 9 bases between them. Germline V gene data show CDR1 as SGHVS and CDR2 as FQNEAQ. The CDR3 DNA reads TGTGCCAGCAGCTTAGCCTCAGGGTGGAACACTGAAGCTTTCTTT. Protein: CASSLASGWNTEAFF.

The CDR3 DNA sequence: TGTGCCAGCACTAAGATGGGGTTAGCGGGAGGGCCGAACTACAATGAGCAGTTCTTC. Translation gives CASTKMGLAGGPNYNEQFF. The chain uses TRBV5-4 and TRBJ2-1, with 11 bases fitting TRBD2. V lost 6 bases to trimming and J lost 3 bases; unmatched junction nucleotides: 17. CDR1 SGHNT and CDR2 YYREEE come from the germline V gene (reference sequence). This CDR3 is 19 amino acids long.

This chain joins TRBV5-6 and TRBJ1-2; the D gene is possibly TRBD1 (6 bases). CDR3 length: 15 amino acids. V was clipped by 1 base and J by 0 bases, with 10 bases between them. The germline gives CDR1 SGHDT, CDR2 YYEEEE. CDR3 protein: CASSLQGKANYGYTF. CDR3 in DNA: TGTGCCAGCAGCTTGCAGGGGAAAGCTAACTATGGCTACACCTTC.

The chain employs TRBV29-1 and TRBJ1-1, with D uncertain. V lost 1 base and J lost 3, with 9 bases in between. The CDR3 extends over 13 amino acids. Germline lookup yields CDR1 SQVTM and CDR2 ANQGSEA. CDR3 residues: CSVEARRDTEAFF. The DNA of the CDR3 is TGCAGCGTTGAAGCCAGGCGGGACACTGAAGCTTTCTTT.

The V call is TRBV30, the J call TRBJ2-1; 10 bases agree with TRBD2. Trimming cost V 2 bases and J 4 bases; bases outside gene matches: 5. In germline, CDR1 is GTSNPN, CDR2 SVGIG (reference sequence). This CDR3 has 15 residues. The CDR3 coding sequence is TGTGCCTGGAGTCCGGGGACTAGCGTGTACAATGAGCAGTTCTTC. Translated: CAWSPGTSVYNEQFF.

The J gene is TRBJ1-5, the V gene TRBV7-8, with 7 nucleotides matching TRBD1. The ends lost 6 bases at V and 7 bases at J; junction bases unmatched: 9. The CDR3 length is 14 residues. Germline V CDR1 and CDR2: SGHVS, FQNEAQ. CDR3 nucleotides: TGTGCCAGCAGTGGGACAGCGCACCGACAGCCCCAGCATTTT. It codes for CASSGTAHRQPQHF.

CDR3 bases: TGCGCCAGCAGCTTGGGGTCAGGGGGAAGAGAAAAACTGTTTTTT. Encoded protein: CASSLGSGGREKLFF. The rearrangement joins TRBV5-1 to TRBJ1-4; 7 bases are shared with TRBD1. This CDR3 has 15 amino acids. Germline V lookup: CDR1 SGHRS, CDR2 YFSETQ. The ends lost 0 bases at V and 8 bases at J; junction bases unmatched: 7.

CDR3 DNA: TGCGCCAGCAGCCAGTCAGAATCAACTAATGAAAAACTGTTTTTT. Its translation is CASSQSESTNEKLFF. The chain has TRBV4-1 and TRBJ1-4; D ambiguous. CDR1 is MGHRA and CDR2 is YSYEKL in the germline V gene. Trimming cost V 3 bases and J 0 bases, with 8 bases left between them. This CDR3 is 15 amino acids long.

The genes are TRBV3-1 (or the pseudogene TRBV3-2) and TRBJ2-1, with 10 positions matching TRBD2. The V gene end was trimmed by 4 bases and the J gene end by 8 bases; junction bases not matched to a gene: 8. Germline V gene lookup returns CDR1 LGHDT and CDR2 YNNKEL (reference sequence). This CDR3 has 15 residues. CDR3 residues: CASSLSGGDKDEQFF. In DNA form, the CDR3 reads TGTGCCAGCAGCCTCAGCGGGGGGGATAAGGATGAGCAGTTCTTC.

CDR3 in amino acids: CASSLWGGQETQYF. In DNA form, the CDR3 reads TGCGCCAGCAGCTTGTGGGGCGGACAAGAGACCCAGTACTTC. The chain couples TRBV5-1 to TRBJ2-5; maybe TRBD1 (5 bases). Between the trimmed V and J ends, which lost 1 base and 2 bases, there was a span of 9 bases. The CDR3 totals 14 residues. CDR1 is SGHRS, CDR2 YFSETQ, per germline.